This record covers a single T cell receptor beta chain. It lacks a known antigen. Base qualities are not at hand, and no much larger clone is one base apart. These data belong to a study of T cells in Graves' hyperthyroidism and ophthalmopathy (dated by TCRdb to the late 2010s). The study in broad terms: Peripheral blood was sampled at the time of initial diagnosis, prior to any treatment. A discovery cohort of 95 to 100 patients, approximately 45 with Graves' ophthalmopathy and about 60 with stable Graves' hyperthyroidism, was used to find distinguishing TCR V-J signatures. Prospective prediction of ophthalmopathy was tested in an independent validation cohort of under 20 hyperthyroidism patients and around 16 patients who later progressed to ophthalmopathy. The 95 to 100 discovery patients were randomly divided into training and test sets at a 7:3 ratio. Thyroid tissue and blood T-cell repertoires from six Graves' hyperthyroidism patients were also compared in the study. Once sampling was done, hyperthyroidism patients were given methimazole at a starting dose of 30 mg daily, whereas ophthalmopathy patients were given high-dose intravenous methylprednisolone. The paper reports TCR Vbeta CDR3 sequencing of approximately 140 peripheral blood samples: fewer than 50 ophthalmopathy, over 70 hyperthyroidism and around 17 progressor patients.

The TCR beta CDR3 regions were amplified from RNA transcripts. The TCR CDR3 was subjected to a first round of RT-PCR using the HTBI primer set and the Qiagen OneStep RT-PCR kit. A second multiplex PCR round built the libraries, followed by size selection and purification. Paired-end sequencing of the libraries was performed with 100 bp reads on an Illumina HiSeq2000. The authors processed their data as follows. SOAPnuke was used to process the raw data, throwing out any read that contained adapters or uncalled bases, had a mean Phred below 15, or lacked an exact constant-primer or identifier match. COPE v1.2.5 was used to merge the high-quality paired reads, and each unique nucleotide sequence was defined as a clonotype. MiTCR v1.1 was used to align the clonotypes against IMGT TRBV, TRBD and TRBJ reference segments. The analysis included only V-J combinations with a frequency above 0.0001, which together covered more than 98% of the repertoires. A TCS score was defined as the ratio between F50 (clonal expansion) and ExV (chaos), using BLOSUM62-based TCRdist between CDR3 peptides within each V-J. Welch's t-statistics and random forest reduced 500 to 650 V-J features to 13, which were used in a naive Bayes classifier (R e1071). The similarity between thyroid and blood repertoires was quantified using the Morisita-Horn index. TCRdb trimmed the raw reads at Q25, called clones with MiXCR and kept productive beta chains. Each CDR3 protein gets just one entry, which takes the most common genes and DNA from the rows behind it. What appears here as the V and J calls and clone size reflects TCRdb's work, not the paper's. The sample profile shows nearly 750,000 distinct CDR3 sequences; about 35% of them were found once. Approximately 31% of the sample belongs to the ten largest clones.

The paper as a whole reports these results and caveats: No statistical method was used to fix the sample size in advance, and group allocation was not hidden from the investigators. Most expanded thyroid clonotypes (frequency above 0.001) were also detected in blood, suggesting blood repertoires may reflect thyroid immune responses. A 13 V-J signature model separated ophthalmopathy from stable hyperthyroidism, with approximately 87% sensitivity and about 81% specificity in cross-validation and 80%/75% in testing. In validation, the model predicted progression to ophthalmopathy a median of roughly 6.1 months before onset, with about 64% sensitivity and 72.22% specificity.

Stable Graves' hyperthyroidism was defined as the absence of progression to ophthalmopathy over 18 months of follow-up. Hyperthyroidism patients were aged 18 to 65 years and newly diagnosed, with disease duration of less than 2 months. Any patient with an uncontrolled infection, another autoimmune disease, pregnancy or lactation was excluded. Clinical symptoms, serum thyroxine and TRAb, thyroid ultrasound, and orbital computed tomography formed the basis for the diagnoses. PBMCs were isolated from 10 ml of fresh peripheral blood by Ficoll-Paque density gradient centrifugation. Trizol reagent was used to extract total RNA, and RNA quality was then checked on an Agilent 2100 Bioanalyzer. This TCR derives from a woman aged 40 to 50 with Graves' hyperthyroidism. What was sequenced was blood.

The nucleotide sequence reads TGTGCCAGCAGCGAAGATCTGGGGGGGCGCGGAGGCTTGAATGAAAAACTGTTTTTT. Translation gives CASSEDLGGRGGLNEKLFF. This chain is built from TRBV9 and TRBJ1-4; TRBD1 is a possible D gene, resting on 6 matching bases. Spanning cysteine to phenylalanine, the CDR3 consists of 19 amino acids. Of all the DNA, just the CDR3 is kept, 57 bases in frame from base 1. V gives up 3 bases and J gives up 5 bases, and the segment between their germline ends measures 26 bases. As encoded in the germline V gene, CDR1 is SGDLS while CDR2 is YYNGEE.